This T cell receptor (beta chain) derives from a study of blood T cell repertoires in COVID-19. Study-wide context: T cells, B-cell-depleted T cells, or PBMCs supplied cDNA or gDNA.

TCRdb's table, derived via immunoSEQ multiplex PCR, lists solely in-frame clones and lacks some. The table lists 150,000 to 200,000 clones, around four fifths of them singletons, with approximately 15% in the top ten. This CDR3 is built from 15 residues. CDR1 is MDHEN, CDR2 SYDVKM, per germline. The V and J ends lost 5 bases and 5 bases, in that order; junction bases with no gene match: 11. The V and J genes are TRBV28 and TRBJ1-2; 7 nucleotides line up with TRBD1. This receptor was obtained from a woman in her 70s with COVID-19, enrolled during active disease. Sequencing input: peripheral blood. For the CDR3, the DNA is TGTGCCAGCAGTCCTTATGACAGGGTAGGATATGGCTACACCTTC. As protein: CASSPYDRVGYGYTF.